The 12 T cell receptor beta chains below were found in one sample sequenced in a study of T cell repertoires in cytomegalovirus infection. TCRdb redid the calling of the reads with MiXCR, one entry per CDR3 protein. The sample carries approximately 500,000 distinct CDR3 sequences, approximately 15% recorded once. Source material: CD8+ T cells from PBMCs. Source of these receptors: a human donor in good health (CMV status not recorded). Some clones in this sample may be carry-over from other donors' samples.

V and J are TRBV10-3 and TRBJ2-3; D not certain. Germline values: CDR1 ENHRY, CDR2 SYGVKD. The CDR3 sequence is 13 residues long. Trimming pared 3 bases from V and 1 base from J, leaving 5 bases between. The CDR3, as DNA: TGTGCCATCAGTGATCCGCGCACAGATACGCAGTATTTT. It translates to CAISDPRTDTQYF.

The J gene is TRBJ1-4, the V gene TRBV7-6, with D unresolved. This CDR3 has 14 amino acids. Trimming removed 7 bases at V and 8 bases at J, with 17 bases between. From germline, CDR1 is SGHVS and CDR2 FNYEAQ. The CDR3 DNA reads TGTGCCAGCAAATCGGAGGGCGCGGGGGAAAAACTGTTTTTT. The encoded protein is CASKSEGAGEKLFF. The full variable domain, rest sourced from reference TRBV7-6 and TRBJ1-4, is GAGVSQSPRYKVTKRGQDVALRCDPISGHVSLYWYRQALGQGPEFLTYFNYEAQQDKSGLPNDRFSAERPEGSISTLTIQRTEQRDSAMYRCASKSEGAGEKLFFGSGTQLSVL.

V usage is TRBV19 and J usage is TRBJ1-4; 10 bases fit TRBD1. The V gene's germline CDR1 is LNHDA and CDR2 SQIVND (reference sequence). This CDR3 is built from 15 residues. The V gene end was trimmed by 9 bases and the J gene end by 8 bases; junction bases not matched to a gene: 12. CDR3 residues: CASKTGGGGFEKLFF. Here the CDR3 DNA reads TGTGCCAGCAAGACAGGGGGCGGGGGGTTCGAAAAACTGTTTTTT. The whole variable domain, filled in from reference TRBV19 and TRBJ1-4, reads DGGITQSPKYLFRKEGQNVTLSCEQNLNHDAMYWYRQDPGQGLRLIYYSQIVNDFQKGDIAEGYSVSREKKESFPLTVTSAQKNPTAFYLCASKTGGGGFEKLFFGSGTQLSVL.

This clonotype was seen more than once but under ten times. The V gene is TRBV2, the J gene TRBJ1-5; TRBD1 might be the D (6 bases). The germline gives CDR1 SNHLY, CDR2 FYNNEI. Trimming took off 5 bases at V and 3 bases at J, with 14 bases between the two ends. The CDR3 runs to 15 residues. CDR3 nucleotide sequence: TGTGCCAGCAGTCGTGTGGGACAAATCAATCAGCCCCAGCATTTT. As protein: CASSRVGQINQPQHF.

This clonotype was counted only a few times. The rearrangement links TRBV9 to TRBJ1-1; tentative D call: TRBD1 (6 bases). In germline, CDR1 is SGDLS, CDR2 YYNGEE. The CDR3 runs to 16 residues. Trimming cost V 4 bases and J 3 bases, with 19 bases left between them. The CDR3 reads CASSSGGGQFHTEAFF. The DNA of the CDR3 is TGTGCCAGCAGCTCCGGAGGGGGGCAGTTCCACACTGAAGCTTTCTTT.

This clonotype has only one observation. The conserved closing phenylalanine or tryptophan is absent in this CDR3, likely reflecting a read error. This chain joins TRBV9 and TRBJ1-2; no clear D. This CDR3 is 16 amino acids long. In germline, CDR1 is SGDLS, CDR2 YYNGEE. Trimming stripped 0 bases from V and 4 bases from J, with 16 bases between. CDR3 sequence (DNA): TGTGCCAGCAGCGTAGGGGTCACGAAGGATCCCTATGGCTACACCTTA. This sequence encodes CASSVGVTKDPYGYTL.

The chain recombines TRBV19 with TRBJ2-1; a possible D gene is TRBD2 (7 bases). CDR1 and CDR2 from the germline V gene are LNHDA and SQIVND (reference sequence). CDR3 length: 14 amino acids. The V end lost 3 bases, the J end lost 9 bases, and 15 bases lay between the germline ends. In DNA, the CDR3 is TGTGCCAGTAGTATTGGGGGGGGGCCGGGTGAGCAGTTCTTC. It translates to CASSIGGGPGEQFF.

This clonotype was recorded at least ten times. V is TRBV7-8 and J is TRBJ2-1; TRBD2 aligns across 9 bases. With V trimmed by 5 bases and J by 10 bases, 15 bases remained unmatched. The CDR3 extends over 16 amino acids. Per the germline V gene, CDR1 is SGHVS and CDR2 is FQNEAQ. CDR3 loop: CASSTLSGGGAREQFF. DNA of the CDR3: TGTGCCAGCAGCACGCTCTCCGGCGGGGGGGCAAGGGAGCAGTTCTTC.

This clonotype was counted only a few times. Given a much more abundant clone one base away, this may be a read error. The rearrangement uses TRBV7-2 and TRBJ1-1, with D perhaps TRBD1 (5 bases). V was pared by 6 bases and J by 1 base, with 9 bases between. The V gene's germline CDR1 is SGHTA and CDR2 FQGNSA. The CDR3 runs to 13 residues. CDR3 loop: CASRWGRNTEAFF. CDR3 nucleotides: TGTGCCAGCAGATGGGGGAGGAACACTGAAGCTTTCTTT.

In this sample, this clonotype turned up many times. This chain links TRBV7-9 with TRBJ2-2, with 12 bases aligning to TRBD1. CDR3 length equals 16 residues. Trimming cost V 3 bases and J 7 bases; bases outside gene matches: 6. CDR1 is SEHNR, CDR2 FQNEAQ, per germline (reference sequence). CDR3: CASSLPGQGALGELFF. The CDR3 DNA reads as TGTGCCAGCAGCTTGCCGGGACAGGGGGCGCTCGGGGAGCTGTTTTTT.

This clonotype was seen a handful of times. The rearrangement links TRBV20-1 to TRBJ2-7; TRBD1 matches 7 bases. Unmatched junction bases numbered 3, after V lost 5 bases and J lost 2 bases. Looked up from germline, CDR1 is DFQATT and CDR2 is SNEGSKA (reference sequence). The CDR3 length is 12 residues. The CDR3 here is CSAYRGTYEQYF. CDR3 sequence (DNA): TGCAGTGCTTACAGGGGAACCTACGAGCAGTACTTC.

Regarding this clonotype: A much larger clone differs by one base, so this may be a read error. This sequence joins TRBV7-4 and TRBJ1-1; D remains unclear. Trimming cost V 4 bases and J 0 bases, with 15 bases left between them. The CDR3 is made up of 16 amino acids. The germline V gene has CDR1 SGHVT and CDR2 SQSDAQ. The CDR3, as DNA: TGTGCCAGCAGCTCAGAGGTGGGAGGAATGAACACTGAAGCTTTCTTT. Its translation is CASSSEVGGMNTEAFF. The full variable domain, in which reference TRBV7-4 and TRBJ1-1 provide the parts outside the CDR3, is GAGVSQSPRYKVAKRGRDVALRCDSISGHVTLYWYRQTLGQGSEVLTYSQSDAQRDKSGRPSGRFSAERPERSVSTLKIQRTEQGDSAVYLCASSSEVGGMNTEAFFGQGTRLTVV.